These 15 T cell receptor beta chains came from one sample sequenced in a study of B cell selection in AIRE deficiency. Sorting defined conventional CD4 T cells as CD4+CD127+. Measured with immunoSEQ multiplex PCR; TCRdb has only the in-frame clones, and not every one. The sample lists 25,000 or so clones, roughly 97% occurring once. The sequenced sample was conventional CD4+ T cells sorted from PBMCs. The receptors shown here come from a human donor with AIRE deficiency.

This chain joins TRBV4-3 and TRBJ2-1; 8 nucleotides line up with TRBD2. With V trimmed by 5 bases and J by 3 bases, 9 bases remained unmatched. The CDR3 totals 16 residues. Germline CDR1 reads LGHNA; CDR2 reads YSLEER. CDR3 in DNA: TGCGCCAGCAGCAGTGAGCAAGCGGGAGTCTACAATGAGCAGTTCTTC. Amino acids: CASSSEQAGVYNEQFF.

The chain employs TRBV28 and TRBJ2-7; D uncertain. Deletions cut 3 bases from V and 3 bases from J, with 6 bases between. Germline values: CDR1 MDHEN, CDR2 SYDVKM. The CDR3 has 12 residues. This CDR3 is CASSFLNYEQYF. The CDR3 DNA reads TGTGCCAGCAGTTTCCTCAACTACGAGCAGTACTTC. Drawing the rest from reference TRBV28 and TRBJ2-7, the complete variable domain is DVKVTQSSRYLVKRTGEKVFLECVQDMDHENMFWYRQDPGLGLRLIYFSYDVKMKEKGDIPEGYSVSREKKERFSLILESASTNQTSMYLCASSFLNYEQYFGPGTRLTVT.

The chain links TRBV7-8 to TRBJ2-5; weak D call: TRBD2 (6 bases). The CDR3 contains 17 residues. Germline CDR1 is SGHVS and CDR2 is FQNEAQ. Trimming shortened V by 1 base and J by 4 bases, and 19 bases separated the two germline ends. The CDR3 reads CASSLGLVAVMGETQYF. The CDR3 nucleotides read TGTGCCAGCAGCTTAGGCTTGGTAGCGGTTATGGGAGAGACCCAGTACTTC.

The rearrangement uses TRBV19 and TRBJ2-3, with D perhaps being TRBD1 or TRBD2 (5 bases each). The CDR3 consists of 11 residues. V was cut by 8 bases and J by 15 bases, with 18 bases left in between. The germline CDR1 and CDR2 sequences are LNHDA and SQIVND (reference sequence). Here the CDR3 DNA reads TGTGCCAGTGGGGCCGTGATAGCGTCATATTTT. This gives the protein CASGAVIASYF. The full variable domain, rest sourced from reference TRBV19 and TRBJ2-3, is DGGITQSPKYLFRKEGQNVTLSCEQNLNHDAMYWYRQDPGQGLRLIYYSQIVNDFQKGDIAEGYSVSREKKESFPLTVTSAQKNPTAFYLCASGAVIASYFGPGTRLTVL.

Of note for this clone: A read error may produce the germline difference seen at one junction end. The sample contains more than one DNA sequence encoding this CDR3. V is TRBV10-3 and J is TRBJ1-2; 10 bases match TRBD1. The CDR3 extends over 14 amino acids. The germline CDR1 and CDR2 sequences are ENHRY and SYGVKD. DNA for the CDR3: TGTGCCATCAGTGACTCCGGGACAGGGGACGGCTACACCTTT. Translated, it gives CAISDSGTGDGYTF.

The chain joins TRBV4-2 to TRBJ2-7; D possibly corresponds to TRBD1 (6 bases). The germline V gene has CDR1 LGHNA and CDR2 YNFKEQ. V was shortened by 0 bases and J by 0 bases, with 15 bases between the two germline ends. The CDR3 length is 17 residues. Here the CDR3 reads CASSQEILYRASYEQYF. CDR3 in DNA: TGTGCCAGCAGCCAAGAAATTCTATACAGGGCCTCCTACGAGCAGTACTTC.

The chain recombines TRBV27 with TRBJ2-7; tentatively, D is TRBD1 (6 bases). The germline V and J ends were trimmed by 6 bases and 1 base, with 13 bases remaining between them. Germline CDR1 is MNHEY and CDR2 is SMNVEV (reference sequence). The CDR3 sequence is 14 residues long. CDR3 DNA sequence: TGTGCCAGCAGCCCCACAGGGTATTCCTACGAGCAGTACTTC. The encoded protein is CASSPTGYSYEQYF.

This clone was seen a single time. The chain joins TRBV5-1 to TRBJ2-5, with D possibly called TRBD1 or TRBD2 (6 bases each). With 4 bases removed from V and 4 bases from J, the gap between germline ends came to 20 bases. The CDR3 has 16 amino acids. Per the germline V gene, CDR1 is SGHRS and CDR2 is YFSETQ. CDR3 loop: CASSPFGGGDGETQYF. CDR3 DNA sequence: TGCGCCAGCAGCCCGTTCGGAGGGGGTGACGGAGAGACCCAGTACTTC.

The rearrangement links TRBV7-2 to TRBJ1-1; a weak D match, TRBD1 (5 bases). Germline V CDR1 and CDR2: SGHTA, FQGNSA. The CDR3 spans 14 residues. Trimming took 2 bases from V and 10 from J, leaving 17 bases between them. CDR3 coding DNA: TGTGCCAGCAGCTTATGGGGGGAAGGTGGTGGAGCTTTCTTT. Protein sequence: CASSLWGEGGGAFF.

The J gene is TRBJ2-7, the V gene TRBV6-6, with 10 bases identical to TRBD1. Germline values: CDR1 MNHNY, CDR2 SVGAGI (reference sequence). V lost 0 bases to trimming and J lost 7 bases; unmatched junction nucleotides: 6. The CDR3 has 15 residues. CDR3 region: CASSYSGTGAFEQYF. The CDR3 DNA sequence: TGTGCCAGCAGTTACTCCGGGACAGGGGCTTTTGAGCAGTACTTC.

The chain joins TRBV30 to TRBJ2-3; D possibly corresponds to TRBD2 (6 bases). The CDR3 runs 14 residues. V lost 1 base and J lost 5, with 13 bases in between. Germline V gene sequence: CDR1 GTSNPN, CDR2 SVGIG (reference sequence). Here the CDR3 reads CAWSGRLARDTQYF. The CDR3 coding sequence is TGTGCCTGGAGTGGCCGGCTAGCGAGAGATACGCAGTATTTT.

This clone was detected once. The rearrangement joins TRBV28 to TRBJ1-1, with D maybe TRBD1 (5 bases). Trimming cost V 6 bases and J 5 bases, with 16 bases left between them. The germline gives CDR1 MDHEN, CDR2 SYDVKM. The CDR3 runs 14 residues. The DNA for the CDR3 is TGTGCCAGCAGCCTAGTCGGGGGAGGTACTGAAGCTTTCTTT. Encoded protein: CASSLVGGGTEAFF.

V usage is TRBV6-5 and J usage is TRBJ1-6; no clear D gene. Trimming left V 6 bases short and J 3 bases short, with 9 bases between. The CDR3 covers 14 residues. CDR1 and CDR2 from the germline V gene are MNHEY and SVGAGI. The CDR3 here is CASRPDGYNSPLHF. The CDR3 DNA is TGTGCCAGCAGACCCGACGGCTATAATTCACCCCTCCACTTT.

V is TRBV7-2 and J is TRBJ2-3; D is perhaps TRBD1 (7 bases). This CDR3 has 16 residues. CDR1 is SGHTA, CDR2 FQGNSA, per germline. With 6 bases removed from V and 5 bases from J, the gap between germline ends came to 21 bases. The CDR3 here is CASSQNAGGGVDTQYF. The CDR3 region has the DNA TGTGCCAGCAGTCAGAACGCAGGGGGAGGTGTAGATACGCAGTATTTT.

This clone came up once. The gene calls are TRBV30 and TRBJ1-6, with TRBD1 matching over 8 bases. CDR1 and CDR2 (germline): GTSNPN, SVGIG (reference sequence). The CDR3 sequence is 13 residues long. The V and J ends lost 3 bases and 6 bases, in that order; junction bases with no gene match: 1. The CDR3 bases are TGTGCCTGGAGGGGGACAGGTAATTCACCCCTCCACTTT. Protein sequence: CAWRGTGNSPLHF.